This T cell receptor beta chain was captured by sequencing in a study of shared clonotypes between healthy human individuals. Study-level findings and limits: The low donor count limited represented genetic and exposure-history diversity.

Authors' methods: With immunoSEQ giving junction-only sequences and no quality scores, filtering differed. Profiled with immunoSEQ multiplex PCR; TCRdb holds only in-frame clones, not every one. Clone size and the V and J calls come from that table; the DNA yielded D and trimming. Of about 470,000 clones listed, 79% are singletons. Notes on this clone: What it binds is unknown.

Germline CDR1 reads SGHTA; CDR2 reads FQGNSA. The CDR3 contains 15 residues. V was cut by 5 bases and J by 4 bases, with 15 bases left in between. Within Nashville, Tennessee resided all donors, each a Caucasian adult. This chain joins TRBV7-2 and TRBJ1-5; D is possibly TRBD1 (5 bases). The sample consisted of PBMCs. The receptor comes from a middle-aged woman in good health. Some clones in this sample may be carry-over from other donors' samples. The CDR3 DNA reads TGTGCCAGCAGCCAAAACGGGGGGGGAAATCAGCCCCAGCATTTT. It encodes CASSQNGGGNQPQHF.